The sequence of this TCR beta chain was determined in a study of T cell repertoires in cytomegalovirus infection. TCRdb independently ran MiXCR on the reads; one entry per CDR3 protein. Here the sample spans about 310,000 distinct CDR3 sequences, 20% to 25% being singletons. In regard to this clonotype: Its antigen is not known.

The germline V gene has CDR1 MNHNY and CDR2 SVGAGI (reference sequence). V lost 0 bases and J lost 5; bases outside the gene matches: 20. The CDR3 contains 21 residues. This clonotype originated in a human donor in good health (CMV status not recorded). Some clones in this sample may be carry-over from other donors' samples. Sequences were derived from cultured PBMCs, sampled from culture after CMV antigen stimulation. The genes are TRBV6-6 and TRBJ2-2; 8 bases are a match to TRBD2. CDR3 nucleotide sequence: TGTGCCAGCAGTTACTCCCCCTTTGGTACGGGAGGGCCGCCGAGGACCGGGGAGCTGTTTTTT. This encodes CASSYSPFGTGGPPRTGELFF.